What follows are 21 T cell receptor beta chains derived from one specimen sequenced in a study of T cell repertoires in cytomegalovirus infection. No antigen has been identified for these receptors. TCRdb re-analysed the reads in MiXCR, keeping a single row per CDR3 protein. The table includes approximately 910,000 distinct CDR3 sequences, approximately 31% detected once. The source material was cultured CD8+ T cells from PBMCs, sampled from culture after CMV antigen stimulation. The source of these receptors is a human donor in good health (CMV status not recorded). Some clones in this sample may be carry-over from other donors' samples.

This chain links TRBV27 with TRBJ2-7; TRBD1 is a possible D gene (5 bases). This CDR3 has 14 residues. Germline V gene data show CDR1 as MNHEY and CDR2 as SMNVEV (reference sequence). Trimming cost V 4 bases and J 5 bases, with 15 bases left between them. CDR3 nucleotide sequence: TGTGCCAGCAGTTGGGGCCCGACCGTCCACGAGCAGTACGTC. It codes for CASSWGPTVHEQYV.

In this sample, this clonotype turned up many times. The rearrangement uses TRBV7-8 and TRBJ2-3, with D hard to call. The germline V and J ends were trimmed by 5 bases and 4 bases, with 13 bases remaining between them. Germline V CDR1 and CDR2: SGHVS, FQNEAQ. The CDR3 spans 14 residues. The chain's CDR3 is CASSPDGRPDTQYF. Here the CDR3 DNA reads TGTGCCAGCAGCCCGGACGGCCGGCCAGATACGCAGTATTTT.

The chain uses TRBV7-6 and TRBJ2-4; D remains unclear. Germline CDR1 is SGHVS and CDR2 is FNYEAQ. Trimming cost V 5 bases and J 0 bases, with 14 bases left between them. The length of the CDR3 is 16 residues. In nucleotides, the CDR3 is TGTGCCAGCAGCAACACAGCTCCAGTAGCCAAAAACATTCAGTACTTC. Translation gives CASSNTAPVAKNIQYF.

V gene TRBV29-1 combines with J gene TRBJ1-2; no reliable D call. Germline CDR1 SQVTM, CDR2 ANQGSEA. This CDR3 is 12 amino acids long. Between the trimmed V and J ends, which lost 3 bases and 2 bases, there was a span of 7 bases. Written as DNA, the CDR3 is TGCAGCGTTGAGACCAGGAACTATGGCTACACCTTC. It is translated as CSVETRNYGYTF.

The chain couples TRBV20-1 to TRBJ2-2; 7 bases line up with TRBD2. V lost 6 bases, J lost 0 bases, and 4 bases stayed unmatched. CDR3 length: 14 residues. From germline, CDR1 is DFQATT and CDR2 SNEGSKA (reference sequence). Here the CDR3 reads CSALGGTNTGELFF. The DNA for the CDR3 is TGCAGTGCCCTCGGGGGGACGAACACCGGGGAGCTGTTTTTT.

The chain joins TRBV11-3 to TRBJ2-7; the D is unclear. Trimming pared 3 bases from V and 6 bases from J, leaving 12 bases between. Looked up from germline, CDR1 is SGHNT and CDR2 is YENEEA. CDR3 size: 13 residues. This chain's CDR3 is CASSFSEVAEQYF. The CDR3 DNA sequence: TGTGCCAGCAGCTTCTCTGAGGTGGCCGAGCAGTACTTC.

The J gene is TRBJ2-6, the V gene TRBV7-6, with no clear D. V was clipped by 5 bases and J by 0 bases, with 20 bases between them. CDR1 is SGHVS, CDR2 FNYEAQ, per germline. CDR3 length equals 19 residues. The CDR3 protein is CASSHSGSGTVSGANVLTF. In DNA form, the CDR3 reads TGTGCCAGCAGCCACTCAGGTTCAGGAACAGTCTCTGGGGCCAACGTCCTGACTTTC.

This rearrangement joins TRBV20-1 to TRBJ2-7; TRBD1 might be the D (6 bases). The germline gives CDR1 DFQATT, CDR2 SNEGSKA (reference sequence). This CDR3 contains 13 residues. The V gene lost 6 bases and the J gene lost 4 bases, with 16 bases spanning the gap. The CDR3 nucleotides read TGCAGTGCCACCGGGACAAAAATTTACGAGCAGTACGTC. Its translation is CSATGTKIYEQYV.

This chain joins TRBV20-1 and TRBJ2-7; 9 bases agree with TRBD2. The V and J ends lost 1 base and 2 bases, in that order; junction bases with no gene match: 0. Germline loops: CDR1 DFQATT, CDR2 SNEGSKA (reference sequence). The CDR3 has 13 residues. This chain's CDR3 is CSARGGGAYEQYV. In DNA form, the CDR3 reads TGCAGTGCTAGAGGCGGGGGGGCCTACGAGCAGTACGTC.

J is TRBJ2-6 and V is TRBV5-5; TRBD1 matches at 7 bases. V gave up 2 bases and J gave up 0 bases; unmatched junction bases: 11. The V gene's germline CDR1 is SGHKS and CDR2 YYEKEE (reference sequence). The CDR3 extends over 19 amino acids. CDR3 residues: CASSFPGTVQTSGANVLTF. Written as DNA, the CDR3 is TGTGCCAGCAGCTTTCCCGGGACAGTTCAGACCTCTGGGGCCAACGTCCTGACTTTC.

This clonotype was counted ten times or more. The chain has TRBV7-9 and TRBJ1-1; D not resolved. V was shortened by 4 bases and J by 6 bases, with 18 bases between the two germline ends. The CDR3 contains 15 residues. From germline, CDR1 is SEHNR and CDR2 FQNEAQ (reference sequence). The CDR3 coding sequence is TGTGCCAGCAGCTCTAGAGGGTCGTCCGACCCTGAAGCTTTCTTT. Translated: CASSSRGSSDPEAFF.

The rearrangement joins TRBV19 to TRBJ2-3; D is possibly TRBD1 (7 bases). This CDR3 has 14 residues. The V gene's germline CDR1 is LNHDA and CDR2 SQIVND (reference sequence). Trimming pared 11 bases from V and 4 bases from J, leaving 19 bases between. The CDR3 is CAYERQGGSDTQYF. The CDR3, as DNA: TGTGCCTACGAACGCCAGGGGGGCTCAGATACGCAGTATTTT.

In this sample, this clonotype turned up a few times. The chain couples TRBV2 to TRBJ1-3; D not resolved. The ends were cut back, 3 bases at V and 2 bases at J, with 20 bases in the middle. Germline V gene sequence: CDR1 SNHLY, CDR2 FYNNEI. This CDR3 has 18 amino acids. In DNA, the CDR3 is TGTGCCAGCAGTGATACAGTGGATACACAATGGGCTGGAAACACCATATATTTT. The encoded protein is CASSDTVDTQWAGNTIYF.

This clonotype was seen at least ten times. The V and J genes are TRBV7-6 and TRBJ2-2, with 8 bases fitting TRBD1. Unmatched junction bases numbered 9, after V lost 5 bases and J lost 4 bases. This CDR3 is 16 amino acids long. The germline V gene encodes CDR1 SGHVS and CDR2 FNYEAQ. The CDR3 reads CASSATGVTTTGELFF. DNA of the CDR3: TGTGCCAGCAGCGCGACAGGGGTGACCACCACCGGGGAGCTGTTTTTT.

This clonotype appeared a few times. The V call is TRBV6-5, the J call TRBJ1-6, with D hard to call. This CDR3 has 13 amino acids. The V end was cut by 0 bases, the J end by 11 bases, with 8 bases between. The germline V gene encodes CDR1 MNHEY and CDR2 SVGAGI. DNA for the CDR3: TGTGCCAGCAGTTACTCGGAAACGGCACCCCTCCACTTT. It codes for CASSYSETAPLHF.

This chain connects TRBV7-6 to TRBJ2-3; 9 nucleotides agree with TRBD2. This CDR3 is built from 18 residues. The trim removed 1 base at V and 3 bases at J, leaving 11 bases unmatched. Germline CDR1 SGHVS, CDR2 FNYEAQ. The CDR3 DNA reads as TGTGCCAGCAGCTTAGAGGGCGGGGGGGCGAGTGCGACAGATACGCAGTATTTT. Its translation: CASSLEGGGASATDTQYF.

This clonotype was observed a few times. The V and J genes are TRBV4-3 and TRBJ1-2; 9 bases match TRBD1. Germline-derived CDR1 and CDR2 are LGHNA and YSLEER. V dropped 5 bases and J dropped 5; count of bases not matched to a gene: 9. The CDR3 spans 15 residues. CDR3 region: CASSSGQGILYGYTF. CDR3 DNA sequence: TGCGCCAGCAGCAGTGGACAGGGGATCCTTTATGGCTACACCTTC.

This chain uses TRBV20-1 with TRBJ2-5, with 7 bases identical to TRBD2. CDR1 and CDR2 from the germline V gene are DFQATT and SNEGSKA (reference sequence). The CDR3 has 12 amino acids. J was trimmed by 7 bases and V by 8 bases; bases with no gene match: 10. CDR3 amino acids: CSTLAAGGTQYF. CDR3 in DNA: TGCAGTACCCTAGCGGCCGGGGGGACCCAGTACTTC.

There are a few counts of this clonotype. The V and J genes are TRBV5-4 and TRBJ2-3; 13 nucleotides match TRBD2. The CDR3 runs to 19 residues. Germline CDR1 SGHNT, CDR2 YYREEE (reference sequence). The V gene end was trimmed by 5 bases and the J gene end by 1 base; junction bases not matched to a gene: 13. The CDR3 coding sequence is TGTGCCAGCAGTTGGACTAGCGGGGGCCTTGGAAGACGCACAGATACGCAGTATTTT. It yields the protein CASSWTSGGLGRRTDTQYF.

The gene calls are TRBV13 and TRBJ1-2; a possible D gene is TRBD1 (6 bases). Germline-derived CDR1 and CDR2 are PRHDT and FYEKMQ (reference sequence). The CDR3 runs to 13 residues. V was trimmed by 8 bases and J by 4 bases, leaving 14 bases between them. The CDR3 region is CASGTLTLYGYTF. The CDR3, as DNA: TGTGCCAGCGGGACACTAACCCTCTATGGCTACACCTTC.

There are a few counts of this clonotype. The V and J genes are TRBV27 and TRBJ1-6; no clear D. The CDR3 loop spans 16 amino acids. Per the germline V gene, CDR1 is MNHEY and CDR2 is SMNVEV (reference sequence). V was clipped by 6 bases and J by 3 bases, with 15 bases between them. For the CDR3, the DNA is TGTGCCAGCAGCTCTTTGGACGGAAACTATAATTCACCCCTCCACTTT. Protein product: CASSSLDGNYNSPLHF.